This T cell receptor (beta chain) stems from a study of blood T cell repertoires in COVID-19. The overall study: There were acute and convalescent COVID-19 samples, and they came from the United States, Italy and Spain. Nucleic acid was either cDNA or gDNA, and it came from T cells, B-cell-depleted T cells, or PBMCs.

V was pared by 7 bases and J by 7 bases, with 11 bases of the junction left unmatched. The germline gives CDR1 SQVTM, CDR2 ANQGSEA. The CDR3 consists of 14 residues. The count of this clone is one. In the study's own analysis: Using reference gene primer amplification, nucleated cell counts were estimated. The table came from immunoSEQ multiplex PCR; TCRdb's copy has only in-frame clones and leaves some out. V, J and clone size were drawn from that table, and D and trimming were deduced from the DNA. The sample holds about 160,000 clones, 75% to 90% seen once. The TCR originated in a human donor in a cohort sampled during active COVID-19. Sequenced sample: peripheral blood. This chain uses TRBV29-1 with TRBJ2-3; 10 bases align to TRBD2. The CDR3 sequence is CSATSGARTHTQYF. DNA of the CDR3: TGCAGCGCCACTAGCGGGGCCCGAACCCATACGCAGTATTTT.